The clone carrying this TCR beta chain was counted at least ten times. TCRdb used MiXCR to reprocess the 5' RACE reads, holding one entry per CDR3 protein. The sample has around 80,000 distinct CDR3 sequences, about 4.8% seen once. Trimming pared 5 bases from V and 4 bases from J, leaving 15 bases between. The CDR3 contains 15 residues. This sample is part of a study of T cells of healthy individuals. This receptor was obtained from a female donor in good health. V and J are TRBV12-3 or TRBV12-4 and TRBJ2-1, with TRBD2 as a possible D gene (6 bases). In nucleotides, the CDR3 is TGTGCCAGCAGTGTGGCCGGGACTCCATACAATGAGCAGTTCTTC. It encodes CASSVAGTPYNEQFF.